One and the same sample provided the 19 T cell receptor beta chains below, sequenced in a study of CD8+ T cells in alopecia areata. Treatment here: oral pan-JAK inhibitor, 5-10 mg twice daily. Reverse transcription of extracted RNA yielded cDNA, which provided the sequencing template. The protocol was immunoSEQ multiplex PCR, while the TCRdb copy is restricted to in-frame clones and leaves out a portion. The sample carries about 97,000 clones, roughly 56% recorded once. Sequencing was performed on CD8+ T cells sorted from blood, taken at approximately week 60, from a patient treated with tofacitinib. Receptors were obtained from a human donor with alopecia areata.

The rearrangement links TRBV7-9 to TRBJ2-1, with TRBD2 as a possible D gene (5 bases). V lost 2 bases and J lost 5, with 13 bases in between. The CDR3 sequence is 15 residues long. In germline, CDR1 is SEHNR, CDR2 FQNEAQ (reference sequence). The CDR3 loop reads CASSLWRADNNEQFF. The CDR3 bases are TGTGCCAGCAGCTTATGGCGGGCCGATAACAATGAGCAGTTCTTC.

CDR3 protein: CASSQDGTRPLHF. In nucleotides, the CDR3 is TGTGCCAGCAGCCAAGATGGGACAAGACCCCTCCACTTT. V gene TRBV4-2 combines with J gene TRBJ1-6, with a tentative D call TRBD1 (6 bases). This CDR3 is built from 13 residues. The V gene's germline CDR1 is LGHNA and CDR2 YNFKEQ. With 0 bases removed from V and 12 bases from J, the gap between germline ends came to 9 bases.

J is TRBJ1-5 and V is TRBV6-1; maybe TRBD1 (6 bases). The V end was cut by 8 bases, the J end by 2 bases, with 16 bases between. Germline values: CDR1 MNHNS, CDR2 SASEGT. The CDR3 covers 15 residues. This CDR3 reads CASQRGGEGNQPQHF. For the CDR3, the DNA is TGTGCCAGCCAGCGAGGGGGGGAAGGCAATCAGCCCCAGCATTTT.

This clone was counted between two and nine times. The chain combines TRBV27 with TRBJ1-2; D is unclear. V lost 8 bases to trimming and J lost 6 bases, with 13 bases between them. The germline CDR1 and CDR2 sequences are MNHEY and SMNVEV (reference sequence). The CDR3 is 12 amino acids. CDR3 bases: TGTGCCAGCGGGTACCCTACGGATGGCTACACCTTC. It is translated as CASGYPTDGYTF.

V and J are TRBV11-2 and TRBJ2-5; D gene ambiguous. Germline V gene sequence: CDR1 SGHAT, CDR2 FQNNGV. Trimming took 0 bases from V and 1 from J, leaving 9 bases between them. There are 15 residues in the CDR3. This chain's CDR3 is CASSLEWGPQETQYF. The CDR3 DNA follows: TGTGCCAGCAGCTTAGAGTGGGGTCCCCAAGAGACCCAGTACTTC.

The V gene is TRBV13, the J gene TRBJ2-7; D tentatively fits TRBD1 or TRBD2 (5 bases each). V gave up 6 bases and J gave up 6 bases, with 12 bases separating them. There are 12 residues in the CDR3. Germline V CDR1 and CDR2: PRHDT, FYEKMQ (reference sequence). The CDR3 here is CASRSGTREQYF. In nucleotides, the CDR3 is TGTGCCAGCAGGTCAGGGACCCGCGAGCAGTACTTC.

This rearrangement joins TRBV29-1 to TRBJ1-1; D not resolved. This CDR3 contains 12 residues. The germline V gene encodes CDR1 SQVTM and CDR2 ANQGSEA. Between the trimmed V and J ends, which lost 6 bases and 6 bases, there was a span of 14 bases. CDR3 sequence reads: CSVTGEGAEAFF. The CDR3 DNA reads as TGCAGCGTGACCGGGGAGGGAGCTGAAGCTTTCTTT.

The genes are TRBV27 and TRBJ2-7, with a possible D match to TRBD2 (6 bases). The V and J ends lost 4 bases and 1 base respectively, with 29 bases between them. CDR1 is MNHEY and CDR2 is SMNVEV in the germline V gene (reference sequence). The CDR3 runs to 20 residues. The CDR3 nucleotides are TGTGCCAGCAGTTCGTTTTGGGGAACTAGCCTACTTGGTAATTCCTACGAGCAGTACTTC. It translates to CASSSFWGTSLLGNSYEQYF.

This clone appeared a single time. This chain links TRBV5-6 with TRBJ2-6, with 8 bases lining up with TRBD1. V was pared by 0 bases and J by 2 bases, with 7 bases of the junction left unmatched. Germline loops: CDR1 SGHDT, CDR2 YYEEEE. The CDR3 runs 18 residues. CDR3 sequence reads: CASSLEAGTGTGANVLTF. The CDR3 bases are TGTGCCAGCAGCTTGGAGGCCGGGACAGGAACTGGGGCCAACGTCCTGACTTTC.

The chain has TRBV7-9 and TRBJ2-7; 8 bases are a match to TRBD2. The CDR3 runs 16 residues. J was trimmed by 0 bases and V by 5 bases; bases with no gene match: 9. CDR1 and CDR2 from the germline V gene are SEHNR and FQNEAQ (reference sequence). The CDR3 is CASSLAGGSPSYEQYF. Here the CDR3 DNA reads TGTGCCAGCAGCCTCGCGGGGGGTTCCCCCTCCTACGAGCAGTACTTC. The complete variable domain, with remaining parts taken from reference TRBV7-9 and TRBJ2-7, reads DTGVSQNPRHKITKRGQNVTFRCDPISEHNRLYWYRQTLGQGPEFLTYFQNEAQLEKSRLLSDRFSAERPKGSFSTLEIQRTEQGDSAMYLCASSLAGGSPSYEQYFGPGTRLTVT.

The J gene is TRBJ2-2, the V gene TRBV5-1, with D perhaps being TRBD1 or TRBD2 (6 bases each). Germline CDR1 and CDR2: SGHRS and YFSETQ. V lost 0 bases to trimming and J lost 3 bases, with 12 bases between them. The CDR3 loop spans 16 amino acids. CDR3 region: CASSLAGGDYTGELFF. The CDR3 region has the DNA TGCGCCAGCAGCTTGGCCGGGGGCGATTACACCGGGGAGCTGTTTTTT.

V is TRBV7-9 and J is TRBJ2-1; possible D gene TRBD1, 6 bases. CDR1 and CDR2 (germline): SEHNR, FQNEAQ (reference sequence). The CDR3 spans 14 residues. V shed 6 bases and J shed 4 bases, with 13 bases lying between them. The CDR3 DNA reads TGTGCCAGCAGGGAACAGGGACCGTACAATGAGCAGTTCTTC. Residues: CASREQGPYNEQFF.

The chain employs TRBV11-3 and TRBJ2-5; perhaps TRBD2 as D (6 bases). The CDR3 spans 14 residues. Germline V gene data show CDR1 as SGHNT and CDR2 as YENEEA. Trimming took 7 bases from V and 0 from J, leaving 12 bases between them. This CDR3 is CASTAGGNQETQYF. The DNA of the CDR3 is TGTGCCAGCACGGCTGGGGGGAACCAAGAGACCCAGTACTTC. The entire variable domain, with the rest obtained from reference TRBV11-3 and TRBJ2-5, is as follows: EAGVVQSPRYKIIEKKQPVAFWCNPISGHNTLYWYLQNLGQGPELLIRYENEEAVDDSQLPKDRFSAERLKGVDSTLKIQPAELGDSAVYLCASTAGGNQETQYFGPGTRLLVL.

In this sample, this clone turned up a few times. The chain uses TRBV15 and TRBJ2-7; D remains ambiguous. CDR3 length equals 12 residues. Germline V CDR1 and CDR2: LNHNV, YYDKDF (reference sequence). V shed 1 base and J shed 4 bases, with 5 bases lying between them. The CDR3 DNA follows: TGTGCCACCAGCAGAGGAGAGTACGAGCAGTACTTC. It yields the protein CATSRGEYEQYF.

The gene calls are TRBV7-9 and TRBJ2-2; a possible D gene is TRBD1 (5 bases). The CDR3 extends over 15 amino acids. Trimming left V 2 bases short and J 6 bases short, with 13 bases between. Per the germline V gene, CDR1 is SEHNR and CDR2 is FQNEAQ (reference sequence). The CDR3 reads CASSLQGIFPGELFF. The CDR3 region has the DNA TGTGCCAGCAGCTTACAGGGCATCTTTCCCGGGGAGCTGTTTTTT.

The chain carries TRBV5-6 and TRBJ2-5; the D gene is possibly TRBD2 (6 bases). V was shortened by 6 bases and J by 5 bases, with 11 bases between the two germline ends. There are 12 residues in the CDR3. CDR1 and CDR2 from the germline V gene are SGHDT and YYEEEE. The CDR3 region has the DNA TGTGCCAGCAAAGGACTATACGAGACCCAGTACTTC. Residues: CASKGLYETQYF.

This chain connects TRBV5-1 to TRBJ2-6; weak D call: TRBD1 (5 bases). The V and J ends lost 0 bases and 0 bases respectively, with 13 bases between them. The CDR3 is 18 amino acids. Germline V gives CDR1 SGHRS, CDR2 YFSETQ. The CDR3 DNA sequence: TGCGCCAGCAGCTTGGTCACAGGACCCAGCTCTGGGGCCAACGTCCTGACTTTC. It is translated as CASSLVTGPSSGANVLTF.

The chain links TRBV30 to TRBJ1-4; weak D call: TRBD1 (6 bases). V was clipped by 3 bases and J by 5 bases, with 10 bases between them. In germline, CDR1 is GTSNPN, CDR2 SVGIG (reference sequence). This CDR3 comprises 13 residues. The CDR3 is CAWSEGGNEKLFF. CDR3 DNA sequence: TGTGCCTGGAGCGAGGGGGGAAATGAAAAACTGTTTTTT.

V usage is TRBV19 and J usage is TRBJ2-1, with D perhaps matching TRBD1 or TRBD2 (6 bases each). Germline values: CDR1 LNHDA, CDR2 SQIVND (reference sequence). CDR3 length: 14 residues. Trimming took off 5 bases at V and 3 bases at J, with 11 bases between the two ends. The CDR3: CASSEQGGYNEQFF. The CDR3, as DNA: TGTGCCAGTAGTGAACAGGGAGGCTACAATGAGCAGTTCTTC.